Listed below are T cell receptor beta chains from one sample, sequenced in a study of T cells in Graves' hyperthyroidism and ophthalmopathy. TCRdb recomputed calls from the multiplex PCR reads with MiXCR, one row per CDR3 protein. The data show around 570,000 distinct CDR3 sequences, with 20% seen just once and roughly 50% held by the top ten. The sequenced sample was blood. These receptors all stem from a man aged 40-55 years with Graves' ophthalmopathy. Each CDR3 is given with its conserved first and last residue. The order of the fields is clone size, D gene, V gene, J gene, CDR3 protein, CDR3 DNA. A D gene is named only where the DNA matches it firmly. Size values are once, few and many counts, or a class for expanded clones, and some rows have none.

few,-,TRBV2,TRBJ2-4,CASLPSGMGKNIQYF,TGTGCCAGCCTCCCGTCGGGGATGGGGAAAAACATTCAGTACTTC
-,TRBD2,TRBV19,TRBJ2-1,CASMTSGVYNEQFF,TGTGCCAGCATGACTAGCGGGGTGTACAATGAGCAGTTCTTC
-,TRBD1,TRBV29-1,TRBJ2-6,CSVPGQGLPSGANVLTF,TGCAGCGTTCCGGGACAGGGCCTTCCCTCTGGGGCCAACGTCCTGACTTTC
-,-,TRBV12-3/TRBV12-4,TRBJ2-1,CASSFAALGTYNEQFF,TGTGCCAGCAGTTTCGCGGCCCTGGGGACCTACAATGAGCAGTTCTTC
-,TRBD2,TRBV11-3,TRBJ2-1,CASSPLQAGTRGEQFF,TGTGCCAGCAGCCCCTTGCAGGCCGGGACTAGGGGTGAGCAGTTCTTC
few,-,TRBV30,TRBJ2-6,CAGRGYDSPGANVLTF,TGTGCCGGACGGGGGTATGACTCCCCTGGGGCCAACGTCCTGACTTTC
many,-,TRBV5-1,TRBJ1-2,CASSLQGEHGYTF,TGCGCCAGCAGCTTGCAAGGGGAGCATGGCTACACCTTC
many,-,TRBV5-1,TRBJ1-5,CASSLDRNQPQHF,TGTGCCAGCAGCTTAGACCGCAATCAGCCCCAGCATTTT
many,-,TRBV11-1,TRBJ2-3,CASSFGFSTQYF,TGTGCCAGCAGCTTTGGATTTTCTACGCAGTATTTT
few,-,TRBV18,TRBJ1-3,CASSPVSGGSGNTIYF,TGTGCCAGCTCACCCGTCTCTGGGGGCTCTGGAAACACCATATATTTT
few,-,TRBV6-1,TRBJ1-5,CASSSVKLGTVGQPQHF,TGTGCCAGCAGTTCGGTAAAGTTGGGCACGGTGGGTCAGCCCCAGCATTTT
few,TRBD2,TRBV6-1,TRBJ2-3,CASSLTSGGLGTQYF,TGTGCCAGCAGCCTAACTAGCGGGGGGCTTGGTACGCAGTATTTT
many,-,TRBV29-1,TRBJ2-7,CSVEGGNEQYF,TGCAGCGTTGAGGGGGGAAACGAGCAGTACTTC
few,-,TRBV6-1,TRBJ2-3,CASIQDYYSTDTQYF,TGTGCCAGCATACAGGATTATTATAGCACAGATACGCAGTATTTT
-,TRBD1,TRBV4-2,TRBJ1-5,CASSQGGQGAGQPQHF,TGTGCCAGCAGCCAAGGGGGCCAGGGGGCAGGGCAGCCCCAGCATTTT
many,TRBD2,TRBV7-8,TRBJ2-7,CASSLSGGGYEQYF,TGTGCCAGCAGCTTATCGGGGGGTGGCTACGAGCAGTACTTC
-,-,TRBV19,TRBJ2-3,CASTRLGGSDTQYF,TGTGCCAGTACCCGATTAGGGGGATCAGATACGCAGTATTTT
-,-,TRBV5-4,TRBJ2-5,CASSSNEGETQYF,TGTGCCAGCAGCTCGAATGAGGGGGAGACCCAGTACTTC
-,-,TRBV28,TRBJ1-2,CASRRDLDVQGYTF,TGTGCCAGCAGGCGGGACCTCGATGTACAGGGCTACACCTTC
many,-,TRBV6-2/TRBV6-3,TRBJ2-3,CASSWDSTDTQYF,TGTGCCAGCAGCTGGGACTCCACAGATACGCAGTATTTT
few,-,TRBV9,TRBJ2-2,CASSVAIEVGTGELFF,TGTGCCAGCAGCGTAGCGATCGAAGTAGGCACCGGGGAGCTGTTTTTT
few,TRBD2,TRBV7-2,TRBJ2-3,CASIQRDYQDTQYF,TGTGCCAGCATCCAACGGGACTATCAAGATACGCAGTATTTT
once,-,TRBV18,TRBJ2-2,CASSPSLSTGELFF,TGTGCCAGCTCACCGTCATTAAGCACCGGGGAGCTGTTTTTT
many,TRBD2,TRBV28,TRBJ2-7,CASQSGTRRYEQYF,TGTGCCAGTCAAAGCGGGACCCGCCGATACGAGCAGTACTTC